Below, 25 T cell receptor beta chains from the same sample are listed, as sequenced in a study of immune evolution from preneoplasia to lung adenocarcinoma. Sequencing was performed with immunoSEQ multiplex PCR; in TCRdb, only in-frame clones are kept and a portion is missing. The table has around 15,000 clones, around 88% seen once. Material for sequencing was FFPE invasive lung adenocarcinoma tissue. These receptor sequences come from a person between 70 and 80 years old with invasive lung adenocarcinoma.

The chain uses TRBV18 and TRBJ2-7; D tentatively reads TRBD1 or TRBD2 (5 bases each). With 3 bases removed from V and 2 bases from J, the gap between germline ends came to 5 bases. CDR1 is KGHSH, CDR2 LQKENI, per germline. The CDR3 consists of 12 residues. The CDR3 nucleotides read TGTGCCAGCTCACCGGGGGCCTACGAGCAGTACTTC. Amino acid sequence: CASSPGAYEQYF.

The chain links TRBV5-1 to TRBJ2-2; 8 nucleotides match TRBD2. CDR1 is SGHRS and CDR2 is YFSETQ in the germline V gene. Trimming at V came to 0 bases and at J to 0 bases, leaving 4 bases not matched to a gene. This CDR3 region has 17 residues. CDR3 nucleotides: TGCGCCAGCAGCTTGGATGGCGGGGGGCCGAACACCGGGGAGCTGTTTTTT. Residues: CASSLDGGGPNTGELFF.

The rearrangement links TRBV30 to TRBJ1-1; D call uncertain. With 0 bases removed from V and 5 bases from J, the gap between germline ends came to 16 bases. The CDR3 spans 15 residues. The germline V gene has CDR1 GTSNPN and CDR2 SVGIG (reference sequence). CDR3 in amino acids: CAWSVSEAWRTEAFF. CDR3 in DNA: TGTGCCTGGAGTGTATCCGAGGCGTGGAGGACTGAAGCTTTCTTT. The full variable domain, with the rest looked up from reference TRBV30 and TRBJ1-1, is SQTIHQWPATLVQPVGSPLSLECTVEGTSNPNLYWYRQAAGRGLQLLFYSVGIGQISSEVPQNLSASRPQDRQFILSSKKLLLSDSGFYLCAWSVSEAWRTEAFFGQGTRLTVV.

The chain employs TRBV7-8 and TRBJ1-1, with a weak D call TRBD1 (5 bases). There are 14 residues in the CDR3. V lost 2 bases, J lost 0 bases, and 7 bases lay in between. Germline-derived CDR1 and CDR2 are SGHVS and FQNEAQ. Here the CDR3 DNA reads TGTGCCAGCAGCTTATGGGGGTTGAACACTGAAGCTTTCTTT. Amino acids: CASSLWGLNTEAFF.

CDR3 DNA: TGTGCCAGCAGAGATAGCCGAGACTATGGCTACACCTTC. As protein: CASRDSRDYGYTF. The chain recombines TRBV21-1 with TRBJ1-2. TRBV21-1 is described as a pseudogene. This CDR3 has 13 residues.

The genes are TRBV7-9 and TRBJ1-5, with 7 bases identical to TRBD1. The V gene end was trimmed by 5 bases and the J gene end by 4 bases; junction bases not matched to a gene: 5. The CDR3 loop spans 14 amino acids. Looked up from germline, CDR1 is SEHNR and CDR2 is FQNEAQ (reference sequence). CDR3 loop: CASSLGTANQPQHF. CDR3 in DNA: TGTGCCAGCAGCCTAGGGACAGCAAATCAGCCCCAGCATTTT.

This rearrangement joins TRBV28 to TRBJ1-5, with a weak D call TRBD1 (5 bases). The CDR3 length is 16 residues. CDR1 and CDR2 from the germline V gene are MDHEN and SYDVKM. With 1 base removed from V and 3 bases from J, the gap between germline ends came to 13 bases. CDR3 nucleotides: TGTGCCAGCAGTTTATTGGGCGGGGGGAACAATCAGCCCCAGCATTTT. Translated, it gives CASSLLGGGNNQPQHF.

V and J are TRBV2 and TRBJ2-5, with 15 bases that match TRBD2. V was clipped by 6 bases and J by 5 bases; unmatched bases: 10. CDR1 is SNHLY, CDR2 FYNNEI, per germline. The CDR3 has 17 residues. The CDR3 nucleotides are TGTGCCAGCAGGAGAGGACTAGCGGGAGGGCGTGGGGAGACCCAGTACTTC. This gives the protein CASRRGLAGGRGETQYF.

This chain connects TRBV20-1 to TRBJ2-2; D gene ambiguous. Germline V gives CDR1 DFQATT, CDR2 SNEGSKA (reference sequence). V lost 3 bases, J lost 1 base, and 0 bases lay in between. This CDR3 has 11 amino acids. CDR3 loop: CSARNTGELFF. The CDR3 region has the DNA TGCAGTGCTAGGAACACCGGGGAGCTGTTTTTT.

The rearrangement uses TRBV4-1 and TRBJ1-5; maybe TRBD1 (6 bases). CDR3 length equals 18 residues. V was cut by 1 base and J by 2 bases, with 18 bases left in between. Germline V lookup: CDR1 MGHRA, CDR2 YSYEKL. CDR3 residues: CASSQVQGSLWGNQPQHF. CDR3 DNA sequence: TGCGCCAGCAGCCAAGTACAGGGCTCTTTATGGGGCAATCAGCCCCAGCATTTT.

The chain couples TRBV30 to TRBJ1-1; D call uncertain. Germline V CDR1 and CDR2: GTSNPN, SVGIG (reference sequence). V lost 3 bases to trimming and J lost 1 base, with 9 bases between them. The CDR3 is 13 residues long. The CDR3 DNA follows: TGTGCCTGGAGCGCCTTGACGAACACTGAAGCTTTCTTT. Its protein product is CAWSALTNTEAFF.

The chain has TRBV7-9 and TRBJ1-5; D is undetermined. The germline gives CDR1 SEHNR, CDR2 FQNEAQ (reference sequence). The CDR3 has 13 amino acids. Trimming stripped 2 bases from V and 3 bases from J, with 5 bases between. In nucleotides, the CDR3 is TGTGCCAGCAGCTTACATATCAATCAGCCCCAGCATTTT. The encoded protein is CASSLHINQPQHF.

This sequence joins TRBV5-4 and TRBJ1-1; D possibly corresponds to TRBD1 (5 bases). CDR1 and CDR2 (germline): SGHNT, YYREEE (reference sequence). Trimming removed 0 bases from V and 1 base from J, with 13 bases in between. The CDR3 is made up of 16 amino acids. Here the CDR3 DNA reads TGTGCCAGCAGCTTGGGGGCTGGGGGGTCGAACACTGAAGCTTTCTTT. Protein: CASSLGAGGSNTEAFF.

The V gene is TRBV5-6, the J gene TRBJ2-3; TRBD2 matches at 12 bases. The CDR3 is 15 amino acids. V gave up 3 bases and J gave up 8 bases; unmatched junction bases: 7. CDR1 and CDR2 from the germline V gene are SGHDT and YYEEEE. The CDR3 bases are TGTGCCAGCAGCTCAGGACTAGCGGGATCAGGTACGCAGTATTTT. This codes for CASSSGLAGSGTQYF.

This chain uses TRBV30 with TRBJ1-3; no firm D call. This CDR3 has 13 residues. The germline V and J ends were trimmed by 2 bases and 4 bases, with 9 bases remaining between them. CDR1 GTSNPN and CDR2 SVGIG come from the germline V gene (reference sequence). The CDR3 here is CAWSPGRGNTIYF. As DNA, the CDR3 is TGTGCCTGGAGTCCCGGTCGAGGAAACACCATATATTTT.

The chain uses TRBV29-1 and TRBJ1-2; D is possibly TRBD1 (6 bases). The V end was cut by 6 bases, the J end by 8 bases, with 25 bases between. The CDR3 spans 15 residues. The germline V gene encodes CDR1 SQVTM and CDR2 ANQGSEA. As DNA, the CDR3 is TGCAGCGTCCTTGGACAGACCTGGGCAATTGACGGCTACACCTTC. Its translation: CSVLGQTWAIDGYTF. Using reference TRBV29-1 and TRBJ1-2 for the parts outside the CDR3, the full variable domain is SAVISQKPSRDICQRGTSLTIQCQVDSQVTMMFWYRQQPGQSLTLIATANQGSEATYESGFVIDKFPISRPNLTFSTLTVSNMSPEDSSIYLCSVLGQTWAIDGYTFGSGTRLTVV.

The genes are TRBV11-3 and TRBJ2-1; no reliable D call. The CDR3 is 12 residues long. CDR1 and CDR2 from the germline V gene are SGHNT and YENEEA. The ends were cut back, 5 bases at V and 5 bases at J, with 7 bases in the middle. The CDR3 nucleotides are TGTGCCAGCAGCCCGGATGACAATGAGCAGTTCTTC. This encodes CASSPDDNEQFF.

The V call is TRBV23-1, the J call TRBJ1-5, with TRBD1 identical over 10 bases. TRBV23-1 is placed among ORFs of uncertain function. J was trimmed by 3 bases and V by 3 bases; bases with no gene match: 5. The CDR3 has 16 amino acids. CDR3 protein: CASSHRQGAINQPQHF. The CDR3 nucleotides read TGCGCCAGCAGTCATAGACAGGGGGCGATCAATCAGCCCCAGCATTTT.

The CDR3 spells CASSLRTDGELFF. CDR3 in DNA: TGTGCCAGCAGCTTAAGGACGGACGGGGAGCTGTTTTTT. This chain connects TRBV7-3 to TRBJ2-2; D is uncertain. The germline V gene encodes CDR1 SGHTA and CDR2 FQGTGA. There are 13 residues in the CDR3. V was trimmed by 1 base and J by 7 bases, leaving 7 bases between them.

This clone was seen a single time. The chain links TRBV30 to TRBJ1-2; D remains ambiguous. Germline CDR1 GTSNPN, CDR2 SVGIG (reference sequence). With 3 bases removed from V and 7 bases from J, the gap between germline ends came to 21 bases. The CDR3 totals 15 residues. CDR3 coding DNA: TGTGCCTGGAGGCCCCCTCAACTCGGGAGGGCTGGCTACACCTTC. Amino acids: CAWRPPQLGRAGYTF.

This clone came up once. The chain employs TRBV10-3 and TRBJ2-1; D may be TRBD2 (5 bases). Trimming left V 3 bases short and J 8 bases short, with 11 bases between. Germline-derived CDR1 and CDR2 are ENHRY and SYGVKD. This CDR3 has 13 amino acids. In nucleotides, the CDR3 is TGTGCCATCAGTGATCGCGGGCCGCATGAGCAGTTCTTC. Its translation: CAISDRGPHEQFF.

The gene calls are TRBV10-3 and TRBJ1-3, with D possibly being TRBD1 (6 bases). The germline gives CDR1 ENHRY, CDR2 SYGVKD. The CDR3 loop spans 15 amino acids. The germline V and J ends were trimmed by 2 bases and 1 base, with 9 bases remaining between them. CDR3 sequence: CAISESRGSGNTIYF. The CDR3 region has the DNA TGTGCCATCAGTGAGAGCAGGGGATCTGGAAACACCATATATTTT.

The chain combines TRBV6-5 with TRBJ1-5, with D unclear. The germline gives CDR1 MNHEY, CDR2 SVGAGI. CDR3 length: 14 amino acids. V lost 5 bases to trimming and J lost 2 bases, with 10 bases between them. DNA for the CDR3: TGTGCCAGCAGTAGGGCTAAGGGCAATCAGCCCCAGCATTTT. Translation: CASSRAKGNQPQHF.

The chain carries TRBV4-2 and TRBJ2-3, with D possibly being TRBD2 (7 bases). V lost 4 bases and J lost 6, with 11 bases in between. The CDR3 contains 13 residues. Germline CDR1 is LGHNA and CDR2 is YNFKEQ. This CDR3 is CASSPEGGDTQYF. The CDR3 DNA reads as TGTGCCAGCAGCCCGGAGGGGGGGGATACGCAGTATTTT.

The chain links TRBV7-2 to TRBJ2-3, with 8 positions matching TRBD2. CDR1 SGHTA and CDR2 FQGNSA come from the germline V gene. The CDR3 runs 15 residues. J lost 4 bases, V lost 5 bases, and 8 bases had no gene match. The DNA for the CDR3 is TGTGCCAGCAGCCCGCCGGGACTAGTTCCAGATACGCAGTATTTT. Translation gives CASSPPGLVPDTQYF.